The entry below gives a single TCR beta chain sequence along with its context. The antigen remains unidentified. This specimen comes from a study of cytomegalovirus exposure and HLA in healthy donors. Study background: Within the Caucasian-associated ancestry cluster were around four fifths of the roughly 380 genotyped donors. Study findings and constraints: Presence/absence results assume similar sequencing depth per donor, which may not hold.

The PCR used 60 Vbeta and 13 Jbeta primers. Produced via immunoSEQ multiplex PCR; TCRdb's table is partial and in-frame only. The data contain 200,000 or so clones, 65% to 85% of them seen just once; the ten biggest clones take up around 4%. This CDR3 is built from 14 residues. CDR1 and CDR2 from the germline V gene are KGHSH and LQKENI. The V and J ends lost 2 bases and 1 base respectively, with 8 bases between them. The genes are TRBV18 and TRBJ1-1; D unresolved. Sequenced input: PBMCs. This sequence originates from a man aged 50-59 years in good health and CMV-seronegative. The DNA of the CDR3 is TGTGCCAGCTCACCAAATCCCAAGAACACTGAAGCTTTCTTT. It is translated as CASSPNPKNTEAFF.